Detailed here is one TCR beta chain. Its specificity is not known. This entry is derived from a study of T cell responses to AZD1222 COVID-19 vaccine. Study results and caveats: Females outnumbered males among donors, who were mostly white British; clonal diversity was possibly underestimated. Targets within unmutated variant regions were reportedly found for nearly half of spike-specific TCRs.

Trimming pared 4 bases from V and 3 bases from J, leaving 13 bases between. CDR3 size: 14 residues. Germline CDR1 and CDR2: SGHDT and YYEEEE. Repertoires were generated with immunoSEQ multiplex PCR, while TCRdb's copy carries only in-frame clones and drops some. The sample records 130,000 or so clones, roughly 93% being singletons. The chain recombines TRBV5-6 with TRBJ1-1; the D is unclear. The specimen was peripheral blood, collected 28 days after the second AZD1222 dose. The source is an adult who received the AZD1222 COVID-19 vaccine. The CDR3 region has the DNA TGTGCCAGCAGCCTGGGCGGGGAGTACACTGAAGCTTTCTTT. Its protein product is CASSLGGEYTEAFF. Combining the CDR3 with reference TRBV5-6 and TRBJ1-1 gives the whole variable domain DAGVTQSPTHLIKTRGQQVTLRCSPKSGHDTVSWYQQALGQGPQFIFQYYEEEERQRGNFPDRFSGHQFPNYSSELNVNALLLGDSALYLCASSLGGEYTEAFFGQGTRLTVV.